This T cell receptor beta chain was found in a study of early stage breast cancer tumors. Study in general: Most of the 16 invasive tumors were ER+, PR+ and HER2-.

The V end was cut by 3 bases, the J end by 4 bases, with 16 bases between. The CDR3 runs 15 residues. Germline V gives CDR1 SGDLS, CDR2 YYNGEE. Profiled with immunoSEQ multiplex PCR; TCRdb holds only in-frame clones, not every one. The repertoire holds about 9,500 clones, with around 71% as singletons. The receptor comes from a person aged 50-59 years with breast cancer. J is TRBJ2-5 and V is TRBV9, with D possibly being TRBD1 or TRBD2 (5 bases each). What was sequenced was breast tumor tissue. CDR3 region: CASSAGTAKGETQYF. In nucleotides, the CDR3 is TGTGCCAGCAGCGCGGGGACCGCCAAGGGAGAGACCCAGTACTTC.